The clone carrying this T cell receptor (beta chain) has a handful of counts. Its target is unknown. The sample belongs to a study of shared clonotypes between healthy human individuals. General study results and limits: Genetic and exposure-history diversity was limited by the small donor number. Shared clonotypes: approximately 4.5% naive CD4, around 3.5% naive CD8, less than 2.5% memory CD4, 0.4% memory CD8.

The CDR3 runs to 15 residues. Germline V gene lookup returns CDR1 MNHEY and CDR2 SVGAGI. V was shortened by 4 bases and J by 1 base, with 13 bases between the two germline ends. The assay was immunoSEQ multiplex PCR, and TCRdb's table has in-frame clones only and misses some. The table has over a million clones, approximately 78% seen once. Source material: memory CD4+ T cells from PBMCs. The subset is: CD45RA-negative fraction. The receptor was isolated from a man between 18 and 29 years old in good health. Some clones in this sample may be carry-over from other donors' samples. The chain combines TRBV6-5 with TRBJ1-1; D not certain. As DNA, the CDR3 is TGTGCCAGCAGTTCAGCCCCCGGACGGAACACTGAAGCTTTCTTT. Its protein product is CASSSAPGRNTEAFF.